This T cell receptor beta chain was recorded in a study of T cell responses to AZD1222 COVID-19 vaccine. Study findings and constraints: Spike was spanned by vaccine-associated CD4 TCRs, which were dominant at 160-218 and 743-854. The number of AZD1222 recipients seropositive at baseline was only 5 to 7.

In regard to this clone: Its matching antigen is unknown.

Data came from immunoSEQ multiplex PCR; TCRdb stores just in-frame clones and leaves some out. The sample records roughly 200,000 clones, 85% to 95% being singletons. The length of the CDR3 is 14 residues. J gave up 2 bases and V 5 bases, and 3 bases lay outside the gene matches. From germline, CDR1 is MGHDK and CDR2 SYGVNS. The sample here was peripheral blood, taken 28 days after the second dose of the MenACWY control vaccine. The J gene is TRBJ1-5, the V gene TRBV25-1; 7 bases line up with TRBD1. The TCR originated in an adult who received the MenACWY meningococcal vaccine as a control. This chain's CDR3 is CASSNQGGNQPQHF. The CDR3 bases are TGTGCCAGCAGTAACCAGGGGGGCAATCAGCCCCAGCATTTT. Full variable domain (missing parts from reference TRBV25-1 and TRBJ1-5): EADIYQTPRYLVIGTGKKITLECSQTMGHDKMYWYQQDPGMELHLIHYSYGVNSTEKGDLSSESTVSRIRTEHFPLTLESARPSHTSQYLCASSNQGGNQPQHFGDGTRLSIL.